A selection of T cell receptor beta chains follows, all from one sample in a study of cytomegalovirus exposure and HLA in healthy donors. Some clones are missing from TCRdb's copy, which holds only in-frame ones; the method was immunoSEQ multiplex PCR. The table shows about 280,000 clones, with 88% occurring only once. What was sequenced was PBMCs. All receptors come from a woman aged 18 to 35 in good health and CMV-seronegative. The CDR3 runs from the conserved cysteine through the conserved F or W. The D gene is left open where the match is weak. The size entry is marked missing in some rows and otherwise reads once, few, many or a size class.

>.|TRBJ2-5|TRBV30|.
TGTGCCTGGAGTTACAGGGTTCGGGAGACCCAGTACTTC
CAWSYRVRETQYF
>.|TRBJ2-1|TRBV9|.
TGTGCCAGCAGCGTATTTAGCGGTAGTACCTACAATGAGCAGTTCTTC
CASSVFSGSTYNEQFF
>TRBD1|TRBJ1-2|TRBV6-5|few
TGTGCCAGCAGTTTCGGGACAGAGGCTTACTATGGCTACACCTTC
CASSFGTEAYYGYTF
>TRBD1|TRBJ1-5|TRBV2|.
TGTGCCAGCGGCTTGGAGGGGGCATCGTGGCCCCAGCATTTT
CASGLEGASWPQHF
>.|TRBJ2-2|TRBV5-1|.
TGCGCCAGCAGCCAACCACAAGCCGGGGAGCTGTTTTTT
CASSQPQAGELFF
>.|TRBJ1-1|TRBV29-1|.
TGCAGCGTTGTGGAGGGGAAGGTGAACACTGAAGCTTTCTTT
CSVVEGKVNTEAFF
>TRBD1|TRBJ1-1|TRBV19|few
TGTGCCAGTAGTATACGACAGGGGGGGACTGAAGCTTTCTTT
CASSIRQGGTEAFF
>.|TRBJ2-3|TRBV18|.
TGTGCCAGCTCACCCTCTAGCGGCACAGATACGCAGTATTTT
CASSPSSGTDTQYF
>TRBD2|TRBJ2-7|TRBV5-1|.
TGCGCCAGCAGCCTCCCTGGGACTAGCGGGAGTACTGAGCAGTACTTC
CASSLPGTSGSTEQYF
>.|TRBJ1-2|TRBV19|few
TGTGCCAGTAGTACGGGACATTCTAACTATGGCTACACCTTC
CASSTGHSNYGYTF
>.|TRBJ2-7|TRBV28|.
TGTGCCAGCAGTTCGACAGTAAGCTCCTACGAGCAGTACTTC
CASSSTVSSYEQYF
>.|TRBJ1-2|TRBV2|.
TGTGCCAGCAGCCGCACTTTAGAATATGGCTACACCTTC
CASSRTLEYGYTF
>TRBD2|TRBJ2-7|TRBV10-3|.
TGTGCCATCAGTGAATATGTAACTAGCGGAAACTACGAGCAGTACTTC
CAISEYVTSGNYEQYF
>TRBD1|TRBJ2-7|TRBV5-1|.
TGCGCCAGCAGCCAACCGGGACAGGGGTCAACCGAGCAGTACTTC
CASSQPGQGSTEQYF
>.|TRBJ1-5|TRBV5-1|.
TGCGCCAGCAGCAGGCAAGGGGGGGATCAGCCCCAGCATTTT
CASSRQGGDQPQHF
>.|TRBJ1-4|TRBV25-1|.
TGTGCCAGCAGTGGTAAAGTCAGGTGGGCTTTGCGACCTGAAAAACTGTTTTTT
CASSGKVRWALRPEKLFF
>TRBD1|TRBJ1-5|TRBV27|.
TGTGCCAGCGCCGACAGGGCGGGTCAGCCCCAGCATTTT
CASADRAGQPQHF